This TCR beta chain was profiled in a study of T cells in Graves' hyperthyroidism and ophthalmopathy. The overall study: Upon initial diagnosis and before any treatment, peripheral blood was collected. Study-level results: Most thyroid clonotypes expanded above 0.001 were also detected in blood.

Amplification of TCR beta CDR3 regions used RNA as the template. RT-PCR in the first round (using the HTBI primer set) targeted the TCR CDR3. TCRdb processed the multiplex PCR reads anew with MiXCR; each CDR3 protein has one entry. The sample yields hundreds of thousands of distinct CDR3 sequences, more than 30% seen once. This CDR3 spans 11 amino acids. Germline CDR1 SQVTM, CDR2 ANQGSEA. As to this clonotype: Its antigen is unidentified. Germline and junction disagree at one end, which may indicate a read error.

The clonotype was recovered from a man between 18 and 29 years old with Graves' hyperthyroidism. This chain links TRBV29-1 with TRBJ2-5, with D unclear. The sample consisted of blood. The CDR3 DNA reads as TGCAGCTTTGACGAGGAAGAGACCCAGTACTTC. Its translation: CSFDEEETQYF.